This T cell receptor (beta chain) was retrieved from a study of T-cell memory formation after mild COVID-19. Study results and limitations: The CD4+ clones that contracted clustered mainly within CM and EM, and the CD8+ clones concentrated in EMRA.

Using constant-segment primers, 5'RACE produced TCR alpha and TCR beta cDNA libraries carrying sample barcodes and UMIs. TCRdb processed the 5' RACE reads anew with MiXCR; each CDR3 protein has one entry. Among hundreds of thousands of distinct CDR3 sequences listed, less than 25% were seen once. Regarding this clonotype: Its target is not known.

Germline V gives CDR1 LNHNV, CDR2 YYDKDF (reference sequence). This CDR3 contains 14 residues. V gave up 1 base and J gave up 4 bases, with 11 bases separating them. The clonotype was recovered from an adult woman who had mild COVID-19 (a few samples of this study predate the infection). Cell type and time point are not known. The material sequenced was PBMCs or a T cell subset sorted from them (not recorded which). This chain links TRBV15 with TRBJ2-7; no firm D call. CDR3 amino acids: CATSRAGGVYEQYF. The DNA for the CDR3 is TGTGCCACCAGCAGAGCTGGCGGAGTGTACGAGCAGTACTTC.